Sequencing of this T cell receptor (beta chain) was carried out in a study of T cell responses to AZD1222 COVID-19 vaccine. Study-wide results and limits: Per reports, nearly half of all spike-specific TCRs target regions that are unmutated in variants. Among vaccine-associated CD4 TCRs, coverage spanned spike, with dominance at 160-218 and 743-854. Rises in breadth and depth of Spike-specific TCRs came after two AZD1222 doses.

About this clone itself: Antigen unknown.

This table comes from immunoSEQ multiplex PCR, and its TCRdb copy is limited to in-frame clones, with some not included. The data contain tens of thousands of clones, over 80% of them singletons. J was trimmed by 10 bases and V by 3 bases; bases with no gene match: 11. Germline values: CDR1 SGDLS, CDR2 YYNGEE. CDR3 length: 16 residues. This sequence originates from an adult who received the AZD1222 COVID-19 vaccine. The V gene is TRBV9, the J gene TRBJ1-6, with TRBD1 identical over 9 bases. The sample consisted of peripheral blood, taken 28 days after the second AZD1222 dose. The CDR3 DNA reads TGTGCCAGCAGCGCCGACCGGGACAGGGTGAACTCACCCCTCCACTTT. It specifies CASSADRDRVNSPLHF.